The 22 T cell receptor beta chains below were found in one sample sequenced in a study of blood T cell repertoires in COVID-19. The table came from immunoSEQ multiplex PCR; TCRdb's copy has only in-frame clones and leaves some out. The repertoire holds approximately 50,000 clones, with about nine tenths as singletons. Input material: peripheral blood. These receptor sequences come from a man older than 75 with active or convalescent COVID-19.

This clone showed up just once. V usage is TRBV18 and J usage is TRBJ2-7; no clear D. The CDR3 loop spans 13 amino acids. The germline V gene encodes CDR1 KGHSH and CDR2 LQKENI. Trimming pared 4 bases from V and 3 bases from J, leaving 10 bases between. CDR3 DNA sequence: TGTGCCAGCTCACAAATTCCAGACTACGAGCAGTACTTC. Amino acid sequence: CASSQIPDYEQYF.

The gene calls are TRBV9 and TRBJ2-5; 15 bases agree with TRBD2. The CDR3 has 17 amino acids. Trimming took 0 bases from V and 5 from J; bases not matched to a gene: 5. Germline V lookup: CDR1 SGDLS, CDR2 YYNGEE. The CDR3 protein is CASSVGTSGGARETQYF. CDR3 sequence (DNA): TGTGCCAGCAGCGTAGGGACTAGCGGGGGGGCAAGGGAGACCCAGTACTTC.

V and J are TRBV30 and TRBJ2-1, with 13 bases lining up with TRBD2. CDR1 GTSNPN and CDR2 SVGIG come from the germline V gene (reference sequence). J gave up 3 bases and V 4 bases, and 3 bases lay outside the gene matches. This CDR3 is 15 amino acids long. The CDR3 DNA follows: TGTGCCTGGACCCGGACTAGCGGGAGCTACAATGAGCAGTTCTTC. This sequence encodes CAWTRTSGSYNEQFF.

J is TRBJ1-2 and V is TRBV4-1; 7 bases align to TRBD1. The junction had 8 bases not matched to a gene; V was cut back by 0 bases and J by 7 bases. The CDR3 totals 15 residues. Germline V gene lookup returns CDR1 MGHRA and CDR2 YSYEKL. The CDR3: CASSQDQGQGVGYTF. The CDR3 DNA reads as TGCGCCAGCAGCCAAGATCAAGGTCAGGGGGTTGGCTACACCTTC.

J is TRBJ2-3 and V is TRBV7-8; 10 bases agree with TRBD2. The CDR3 loop spans 17 amino acids. Germline CDR1 SGHVS, CDR2 FQNEAQ. Germline trimming cut 1 base from V and 8 bases from J; bases unmatched to any gene: 12. CDR3 sequence reads: CASSLGGVGSGGSTQYF. The CDR3 DNA reads as TGTGCCAGCAGCTTAGGAGGTGTCGGTAGCGGGGGGAGTACGCAGTATTTT.

The chain recombines TRBV6-5 with TRBJ1-2; D gene unclear. CDR1 is MNHEY, CDR2 SVGAGI, per germline. This CDR3 region has 15 residues. V lost 0 bases, J lost 6 bases, and 14 bases lay in between. CDR3 coding DNA: TGTGCCAGCAGTTACTCGGGCAATAAGGTCCATGGCTACACCTTC. Protein: CASSYSGNKVHGYTF.

This sequence joins TRBV5-4 and TRBJ1-2; 8 nucleotides align to TRBD1. V dropped 3 bases and J dropped 8; count of bases not matched to a gene: 6. The V gene's germline CDR1 is SGHNT and CDR2 YYREEE (reference sequence). This CDR3 is built from 13 residues. The CDR3 sequence is CASSWEDREGYTF. The CDR3 DNA follows: TGTGCCAGCAGCTGGGAGGACAGGGAAGGCTACACCTTC.

This chain connects TRBV28 to TRBJ1-3, with D hard to call. V was clipped by 1 base and J by 0 bases, with 10 bases between them. Germline lookup yields CDR1 MDHEN and CDR2 SYDVKM. The CDR3 runs 16 residues. For the CDR3, the DNA is TGTGCCAGCAGTTTATTTTCCCCGAGCTCTGGAAACACCATATATTTT. This codes for CASSLFSPSSGNTIYF.

Here the CDR3 DNA reads TGTGCCAGCAGCCCCCGCCGGGACAGCCTTTCTGATACGCAGTATTTT. Its protein is CASSPRRDSLSDTQYF. This rearrangement joins TRBV7-8 to TRBJ2-3; TRBD1 matches 7 bases. J gave up 6 bases and V 5 bases, and 14 bases lay outside the gene matches. Germline lookup yields CDR1 SGHVS and CDR2 FQNEAQ. The CDR3 consists of 16 residues.

V and J are TRBV30 and TRBJ2-1; D is ambiguous. V was trimmed by 0 bases and J by 2 bases, leaving 8 bases between them. Germline assignment: CDR1 GTSNPN and CDR2 SVGIG (reference sequence). The CDR3 sequence is 14 residues long. DNA for the CDR3: TGTGCCTGGAGTGTAAGCCACGCCTACAATGAGCAGTTCTTC. Translation: CAWSVSHAYNEQFF.

This sequence joins TRBV6-2 or TRBV6-3 and TRBJ1-1; possibly TRBD1 for D (6 bases). The CDR3 extends over 14 amino acids. Germline CDR1 MNHEY, CDR2 SVGEGT. The V end lost 5 bases, the J end lost 1 base, and 11 bases lay between the germline ends. CDR3 sequence: CASSREGGNTEAFF. In nucleotides, the CDR3 is TGTGCCAGCAGTCGAGAAGGGGGGAACACTGAAGCTTTCTTT.

This clone was recorded once. This chain links TRBV4-1 with TRBJ1-5; 10 positions agree with TRBD1. Germline loops: CDR1 MGHRA, CDR2 YSYEKL. V was clipped by 4 bases and J by 5 bases; unmatched bases: 5. The CDR3 runs to 15 residues. In nucleotides, the CDR3 is TGCGCCAGCAGCCCAGGACAGGGGGTGGATCAGCCCCAGCATTTT. As protein: CASSPGQGVDQPQHF.

The chain employs TRBV9 and TRBJ2-2, with 10 positions matching TRBD1. The CDR3 runs 16 residues. Trimming took 3 bases from V and 2 from J; bases not matched to a gene: 4. CDR1 SGDLS and CDR2 YYNGEE come from the germline V gene. The CDR3 region has the DNA TGTGCCAGCAGCGCCGGGACAGGGGCCAACACCGGGGAGCTGTTTTTT. It yields the protein CASSAGTGANTGELFF.

The chain links TRBV5-1 to TRBJ2-4, with 15 positions matching TRBD2. With 4 bases clipped from V and 1 base from J, the junction kept 3 bases outside the gene matches. The CDR3 runs to 17 residues. Per the germline V gene, CDR1 is SGHRS and CDR2 is YFSETQ. CDR3 sequence reads: CASSAGTSGGAKNIQYF. CDR3 DNA sequence: TGCGCCAGCAGCGCAGGGACTAGCGGGGGGGCCAAAAACATTCAGTACTTC.

This clone was seen a handful of times. In DNA, the CDR3 is TGTGCCAGCAGCCAGAGGAGGGTAGGCTACGAGCAGTACTTC. It is translated as CASSQRRVGYEQYF. The chain couples TRBV3-1 (or the pseudogene TRBV3-2) to TRBJ2-7, with D possibly being TRBD2 (6 bases). This CDR3 spans 14 amino acids. V lost 3 bases and J 3 bases, leaving 12 bases between the germline ends. Germline-derived CDR1 and CDR2 are LGHDT and YNNKEL (reference sequence).

For this clone: Different DNA sequences within this sample yield the same CDR3. The V and J genes are TRBV28 and TRBJ2-7, with 7 bases lining up with TRBD1. This CDR3 has 14 residues. In germline, CDR1 is MDHEN, CDR2 SYDVKM. V trimming: 3 bases; J trimming: 2 bases; junction bases outside the gene matches: 4. The CDR3 DNA reads as TGTGCCAGCAGTTTGAGACAGGGTGCCTACGAGCAGTACTTC. Protein sequence: CASSLRQGAYEQYF.

The chain is built from TRBV5-8 and TRBJ1-2; D not certain. Trimming removed 1 base from V and 3 bases from J, with 4 bases in between. Germline CDR1 is SGHTS and CDR2 is YDEGEE. The CDR3 is 12 amino acids. The CDR3 DNA sequence: TGTGCCAGCAGCTTGCGGGACTATGGCTACACCTTC. It encodes CASSLRDYGYTF.

The V gene is TRBV3-1 (or the pseudogene TRBV3-2), the J gene TRBJ1-1; the D gene is possibly TRBD1 (5 bases). CDR1 LGHDT and CDR2 YNNKEL come from the germline V gene (reference sequence). Trimming left V 2 bases short and J 8 bases short, with 18 bases between. The CDR3 consists of 15 residues. The chain's CDR3 is CASSQNLQGNLEAFF. DNA for the CDR3: TGTGCCAGCAGCCAAAATCTGCAGGGCAATCTCGAAGCTTTCTTT.

This clone came up once. This rearrangement joins TRBV10-2 to TRBJ2-2; 11 bases line up with TRBD2. CDR1 and CDR2 (germline): WSHSY, SAAADI. CDR3 length: 14 residues. The V and J ends lost 7 bases and 7 bases, in that order; junction bases with no gene match: 5. The CDR3 spells CASTSGRRDGELFF. The CDR3 DNA reads TGCGCCAGCACTAGCGGGAGGCGGGACGGGGAGCTGTTTTTT.

The chain links TRBV11-2 to TRBJ2-5, with 7 bases that match TRBD1. V lost 3 bases and J lost 3; bases outside the gene matches: 1. The CDR3 runs 13 residues. The germline CDR1 and CDR2 sequences are SGHAT and FQNNGV. This CDR3 reads CASSFGQEETQYF. The DNA of the CDR3 is TGTGCCAGCAGCTTTGGACAGGAAGAGACCCAGTACTTC.

The V gene is TRBV6-6, the J gene TRBJ1-5; 8 bases fit TRBD1. The CDR3 spans 14 residues. V lost 5 bases, J lost 6 bases, and 6 bases stayed unmatched. Looked up from germline, CDR1 is MNHNY and CDR2 is SVGAGI (reference sequence). In DNA form, the CDR3 reads TGTGCCAGCAGTGCCGGACAGGGAAGTCAGCCCCAGCATTTT. This codes for CASSAGQGSQPQHF.

The chain is built from TRBV5-1 and TRBJ2-7, with a tentative D call TRBD2 (6 bases). The germline CDR1 and CDR2 sequences are SGHRS and YFSETQ. CDR3 length: 15 amino acids. Trimming left V 4 bases short and J 0 bases short, with 14 bases between. CDR3 DNA: TGCGCCAGCAGCGCGGGGACGGGAAGCTCCTACGAGCAGTACTTC. Translation: CASSAGTGSSYEQYF. The full variable domain, completed using reference TRBV5-1 and TRBJ2-7, is KAGVTQTPRYLIKTRGQQVTLSCSPISGHRSVSWYQQTPGQGLQFLFEYFSETQRNKGNFPGRFSGRQFSNSRSEMNVSTLELGDSALYLCASSAGTGSSYEQYFGPGTRLTVT.